These T cell receptor beta chains were read from a single sample in a study of T cell changes during pregnancy in multiple sclerosis. Clones were sequenced by immunoSEQ multiplex PCR, and TCRdb holds only the in-frame ones, with some missing. This table holds 85,000 to 100,000 clones, 75% to 95% found once. The material was peripheral blood, obtained before pregnancy. The source is a female donor with multiple sclerosis, enrolled in a pregnancy study. Each CDR3 is given with its conserved first and last residue. D genes are given only for firm matches. Rows give clone size only sometimes, using once, few, many, or a class for an expanded clone.

size | J | V | length | D | CDR3 | DNA
- | TRBJ1-2 | TRBV7-2 | 14 | - | CASSLRGVDYGYTF | TGTGCCAGCAGCTTACGCGGGGTTGACTATGGCTACACCTTC
- | TRBJ2-2 | TRBV15 | 24 | TRBD2 | CATSRDGTTLLRSGRVEDTGELFF | TGTGCCACCAGCAGAGATGGCACCACGCTCCTTCGGAGCGGGAGGGTCGAGGACACCGGGGAGCTGTTTTTT
- | TRBJ2-7 | TRBV7-9 | 15 | TRBD2 | CASSHGLAESYEQYF | TGTGCCAGCAGCCACGGACTAGCGGAATCCTACGAGCAGTACTTC
- | TRBJ2-1 | TRBV11-3 | 14 | - | CASSLVGDDNEQFF | TGTGCCAGCAGCTTAGTGGGAGACGACAATGAGCAGTTCTTC
- | TRBJ2-7 | TRBV28 | 15 | TRBD1 | CASSPVGTGGYEQYF | TGTGCCAGCAGCCCGGTAGGGACAGGGGGCTACGAGCAGTACTTC
- | TRBJ2-2 | TRBV11-3 | 15 | - | CASSLGTLNTGELFF | TGTGCCAGCAGCCTTGGGACATTGAACACCGGGGAGCTGTTTTTT
- | TRBJ2-7 | TRBV25-1 | 10 | - | CASGATEQYF | TGTGCCAGCGGGGCCACGGAGCAGTACTTC
few | TRBJ1-1 | TRBV29-1 | 15 | - | CSVPPGTGRNTEAFF | TGCAGCGTCCCACCTGGTACGGGGAGGAACACTGAAGCTTTCTTT
- | TRBJ1-2 | TRBV18 | 15 | - | CASSPAGGSAYGYTF | TGTGCCAGCTCACCCGCCGGGGGGTCGGCCTATGGCTACACCTTC
once | TRBJ2-3 | TRBV7-6 | 18 | TRBD2 | CASSPGTSGRARTDTQYF | TGTGCCAGCAGCCCCGGGACTAGCGGGAGGGCTCGTACAGATACGCAGTATTTT
- | TRBJ1-2 | TRBV4-1 | 15 | - | CASSQELRGLWGYTF | TGCGCCAGCAGCCAAGAGCTCCGAGGCCTCTGGGGCTACACCTTC
- | TRBJ1-6 | TRBV27 | 15 | - | CASSLGQGVNSPLHF | TGTGCCAGCAGTTTGGGGCAGGGTGTTAATTCACCCCTCCACTTT
- | TRBJ1-5 | TRBV5-1 | 15 | - | CASSTDGSSNQPQHF | TGCGCCAGCTCCACGGACGGGAGTAGCAATCAGCCCCAGCATTTT
- | TRBJ1-3 | TRBV29-1 | 11 | - | CSVNSGNTIYF | TGCAGCGTTAACAGTGGAAACACCATATATTTT
- | TRBJ2-7 | TRBV19 | 15 | TRBD2 | CASSIGLAVIYEQYF | TGTGCCAGTAGTATAGGCCTAGCGGTGATCTACGAGCAGTACTTC
- | TRBJ1-1 | TRBV5-4 | 14 | - | CASSPWEGSTEAFF | TGTGCCAGCAGCCCTTGGGAGGGTAGCACTGAAGCTTTCTTT
- | TRBJ1-5 | TRBV5-1 | 15 | - | CASSLGAGFNQPQHF | TGCGCCAGCAGCTTGGGTGCCGGTTTTAATCAGCCCCAGCATTTT
- | TRBJ1-1 | TRBV2 | 14 | TRBD1 | CASSGRTGGTEAFF | TGTGCCAGCAGCGGGCGGACAGGGGGGACTGAAGCTTTCTTT
- | TRBJ1-1 | TRBV5-5 | 16 | TRBD1 | CASSSPGQGFNTEAFF | TGTGCCAGCAGCTCGCCGGGACAGGGGTTTAACACTGAAGCTTTCTTT
- | TRBJ1-1 | TRBV30 | 19 | - | CAWSDTIGRPRAGSAEAFF | TGTGCCTGGAGTGACACTATCGGACGCCCCCGCGCGGGTTCAGCTGAAGCTTTCTTT
- | TRBJ2-7 | TRBV2 | 14 | TRBD2 | CASTSRDYSYEQYF | TGTGCCAGCACCTCAAGGGACTACTCCTACGAGCAGTACTTC
- | TRBJ2-1 | TRBV7-3 | 15 | TRBD2 | CASSGGGLAGNEQFF | TGTGCCAGCAGCGGAGGGGGACTAGCGGGGAATGAGCAGTTCTTC
once | TRBJ2-1 | TRBV7-3 | 20 | TRBD2 | CASSPAGAGTSKDSYNEQFF | TGTGCCAGCAGCCCCGCCGGGGCCGGGACTAGCAAGGACTCCTACAATGAGCAGTTCTTC
- | TRBJ2-7 | TRBV18 | 15 | TRBD2 | CASSRIAGEVNEQYF | TGTGCCAGCTCACGTATAGCGGGAGAGGTTAACGAGCAGTACTTC
- | TRBJ1-1 | TRBV4-3 | 16 | TRBD1 | CASSQSGGSMDTEAFF | TGCGCCAGCAGCCAGTCAGGGGGCTCAATGGACACTGAAGCTTTCTTT
- | TRBJ2-7 | TRBV5-4 | 12 | - | CASSLEYGEQYF | TGTGCCAGCAGCTTAGAGTACGGGGAGCAGTACTTC
- | TRBJ2-7 | TRBV9 | 14 | - | CASSVASGDYEQYF | TGTGCCAGCAGCGTAGCCTCGGGGGACTACGAGCAGTACTTC
- | TRBJ1-4 | TRBV5-1 | 18 | - | CASSLSSTGWSTNEKLFF | TGCGCCAGCAGCTTGTCTTCTACCGGTTGGTCAACTAATGAAAAACTGTTTTTT
once | TRBJ2-3 | TRBV7-3 | 14 | - | CASSSTPSTDTQYF | TGTGCCAGCAGCTCTACGCCTAGCACAGATACGCAGTATTTT
- | TRBJ2-5 | TRBV6-1 | 13 | - | CASSGQNQETQYF | TGTGCCAGCAGTGGACAGAACCAAGAGACCCAGTACTTC
- | TRBJ1-4 | TRBV19 | 13 | - | CASRPGTKGKLFF | TGTGCCAGTAGACCCGGGACAAAGGGGAAACTGTTTTTT
few | TRBJ2-7 | TRBV5-1 | 14 | - | CASSLGGSTYEQYF | TGCGCCAGCAGCTTGGGAGGGTCCACCTACGAGCAGTACTTC
once | TRBJ2-5 | TRBV5-1 | 16 | TRBD2 | CASSVNPGSAGGAQYF | TGCGCCAGCAGCGTAAACCCGGGCTCGGCTGGGGGGGCCCAGTACTTC
- | TRBJ2-3 | TRBV27 | 14 | TRBD2 | CASSLAGGTDTQYF | TGTGCCAGCAGTCTAGCGGGAGGGACAGATACGCAGTATTTT
- | TRBJ2-5 | TRBV18 | 14 | - | CASSPDQKTVAQYF | TGTGCCAGCTCACCAGATCAGAAAACCGTGGCCCAGTACTTC
- | TRBJ1-1 | TRBV4-3 | 16 | TRBD1 | CASSQGQGIFGTEAFF | TGCGCCAGCAGCCAAGGACAGGGGATCTTTGGCACTGAAGCTTTCTTT
- | TRBJ1-1 | TRBV5-1 | 14 | - | CASSWEGLGAEAFF | TGCGCCAGCAGCTGGGAGGGGTTAGGAGCTGAAGCTTTCTTT
- | TRBJ1-2 | TRBV4-1 | 15 | - | CASSQEQVSIYGYTF | TGCGCCAGCAGCCAAGAACAGGTCTCGATCTATGGCTACACCTTC
- | TRBJ1-4 | TRBV5-1 | 16 | TRBD1 | CASSSGQGLTNEKLFF | TGCGCCAGCAGCTCCGGACAGGGCTTAACTAATGAAAAACTGTTTTTT
- | TRBJ2-1 | TRBV19 | 15 | TRBD1 | CASSIRDSRYNEQFF | TGTGCCAGTAGTATAAGGGACAGTCGCTACAATGAGCAGTTCTTC
- | TRBJ2-1 | TRBV5-5 | 12 | - | CASSFQYNEQFF | TGTGCCAGCAGCTTTCAATACAATGAGCAGTTCTTC
- | TRBJ2-1 | TRBV4-1 | 17 | TRBD2 | CASSQKGGTSGYNEQFF | TGCGCCAGCAGCCAAAAAGGGGGGACTAGCGGGTACAATGAGCAGTTCTTC
- | TRBJ2-7 | TRBV4-3 | 16 | TRBD1 | CASSQDPTGGGNEQYF | TGCGCCAGCAGCCAAGATCCAACAGGGGGCGGGAACGAGCAGTACTTC
- | TRBJ1-1 | TRBV18 | 14 | - | CASSPQSGETEAFF | TGTGCCAGCTCACCCCAATCCGGGGAGACTGAAGCTTTCTTT
- | TRBJ2-3 | TRBV6-5 | 15 | TRBD2 | CASSQTSGMVDTQYF | TGTGCCAGCAGTCAGACTAGCGGGATGGTAGATACGCAGTATTTT
- | TRBJ2-5 | TRBV7-6 | 14 | - | CASSMGTKQETQYF | TGTGCCAGCAGCATGGGGACAAAACAAGAGACCCAGTACTTC
- | TRBJ2-4 | TRBV4-1 | 19 | TRBD2 | CASSARPRLAELAKNIQYF | TGCGCCAGCAGCGCCAGACCTCGACTAGCGGAGCTAGCCAAAAACATTCAGTACTTC
- | TRBJ1-5 | TRBV5-1 | 14 | TRBD1 | CASSSGQGNQPQHF | TGCGCCAGCAGCTCCGGACAGGGGAATCAGCCCCAGCATTTT
- | TRBJ2-2 | TRBV7-9 | 15 | - | CASSLGPGGTGELFF | TGTGCCAGCAGCCTAGGACCAGGAGGGACCGGGGAGCTGTTTTTT
once | TRBJ2-1 | TRBV30 | 14 | - | CAWSTAVFSNEQFF | TGTGCCTGGAGCACAGCGGTTTTCTCCAATGAGCAGTTCTTC
- | TRBJ2-3 | TRBV7-9 | 12 | - | CASSLQGSTQYF | TGTGCCAGCAGCTTGCAGGGGAGTACGCAGTATTTT
- | TRBJ1-3 | TRBV6-1 | 15 | TRBD1 | CASSEEGARGNTIYF | TGTGCCAGCAGTGAGGAGGGGGCGCGAGGAAACACCATATATTTT
- | TRBJ2-6 | TRBV7-9 | 15 | - | CASSLGLAGANVLTF | TGTGCCAGCAGCTTAGGACTGGCTGGGGCCAACGTCCTGACTTTC
once | TRBJ1-4 | TRBV11-2 | 16 | - | CASSLLSGGGSEKLFF | TGTGCCAGCAGCTTGCTTTCGGGGGGAGGTAGTGAAAAACTGTTTTTT
- | TRBJ1-2 | TRBV2 | 14 | - | CASSELGSGYGYTF | TGTGCCAGCAGTGAACTTGGAAGCGGGTATGGCTACACCTTC
- | TRBJ2-1 | TRBV10-1 | 12 | - | CASSEQGSEQFF | TGCGCCAGCAGTGAGCAGGGCAGTGAGCAGTTCTTC
- | TRBJ2-2 | TRBV5-4 | 15 | - | CASIGDSGFGGELFF | TGTGCCAGCATTGGGGACTCAGGTTTTGGCGGGGAGCTGTTTTTT
- | TRBJ1-2 | TRBV7-2 | 15 | TRBD1 | CASSLLGTGGGGYTF | TGTGCCAGCAGCTTACTTGGGACAGGGGGCGGTGGCTACACCTTC
- | TRBJ2-7 | TRBV4-1 | 15 | - | CASSQGLLGSYEQYF | TGCGCCAGCAGCCAAGGACTTCTGGGCTCCTACGAGCAGTACTTC
- | TRBJ1-2 | TRBV29-1 | 15 | - | CSVVGVGGLIVGYTF | TGCAGCGTTGTGGGGGTGGGGGGGCTAATAGTTGGCTACACCTTC